This T cell receptor beta chain derives from a study of blood T cell repertoires in COVID-19. Overall study: Samples taken during acute and convalescent COVID-19 were collected in the United States, Italy and Spain.

Method: immunoSEQ multiplex PCR; TCRdb's copy keeps in-frame clones and lacks some. The sample holds fewer than 150,000 clones, around 87% seen once. The J segment lost 4 bases and the V segment lost 0 bases, leaving 2 bases of the junction unmatched. Looked up from germline, CDR1 is MNHNY and CDR2 is SVGAGI (reference sequence). CDR3 length: 14 amino acids. The sequenced sample consisted of peripheral blood. This TCR derives from a human donor in a cohort sampled during active COVID-19. The V gene is TRBV6-6, the J gene TRBJ2-7; 8 bases align to TRBD2. CDR3 nucleotides: TGTGCCAGCAGTTACTCGCCTAGCGGGTACGAGCAGTACTTC. Protein sequence: CASSYSPSGYEQYF.